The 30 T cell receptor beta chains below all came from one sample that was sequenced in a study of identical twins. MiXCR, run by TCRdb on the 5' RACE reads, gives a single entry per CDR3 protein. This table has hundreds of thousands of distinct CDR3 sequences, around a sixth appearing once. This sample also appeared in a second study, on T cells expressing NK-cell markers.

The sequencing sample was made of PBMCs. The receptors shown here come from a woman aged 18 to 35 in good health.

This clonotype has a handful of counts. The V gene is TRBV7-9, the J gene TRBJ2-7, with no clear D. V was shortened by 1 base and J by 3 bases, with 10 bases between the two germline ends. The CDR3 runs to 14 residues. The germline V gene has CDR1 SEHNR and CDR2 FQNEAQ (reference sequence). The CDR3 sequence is CASSLGKLSYEQYF. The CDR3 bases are TGTGCCAGCAGCTTAGGCAAGCTAAGCTACGAGCAGTACTTC.

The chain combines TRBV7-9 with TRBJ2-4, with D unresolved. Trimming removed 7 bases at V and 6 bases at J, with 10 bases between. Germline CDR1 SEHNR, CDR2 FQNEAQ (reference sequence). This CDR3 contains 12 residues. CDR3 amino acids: CASTSLRNIQYF. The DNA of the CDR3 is TGTGCCAGCACCTCGCTGAGAAACATTCAGTACTTC.

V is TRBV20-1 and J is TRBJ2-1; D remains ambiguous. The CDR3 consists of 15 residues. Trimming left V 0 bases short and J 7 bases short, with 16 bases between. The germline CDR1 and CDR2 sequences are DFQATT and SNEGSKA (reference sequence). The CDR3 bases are TGCAGTGCTAGAGATGGTGGTCGAGCCTGGAATGAGCAGTTCTTC. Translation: CSARDGGRAWNEQFF.

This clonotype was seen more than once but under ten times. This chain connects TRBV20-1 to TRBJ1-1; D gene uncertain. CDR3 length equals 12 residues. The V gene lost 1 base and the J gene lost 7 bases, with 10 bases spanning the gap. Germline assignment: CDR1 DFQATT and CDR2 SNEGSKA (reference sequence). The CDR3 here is CSARGMAVEAFF. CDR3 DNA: TGCAGTGCTAGAGGGATGGCTGTTGAAGCTTTCTTT.

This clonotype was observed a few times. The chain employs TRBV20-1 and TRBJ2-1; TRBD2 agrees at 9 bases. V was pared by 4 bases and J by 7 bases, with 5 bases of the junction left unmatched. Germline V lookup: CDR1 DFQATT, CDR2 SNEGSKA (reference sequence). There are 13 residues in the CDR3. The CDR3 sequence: CSAIAGDRNEQFF. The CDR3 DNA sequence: TGCAGTGCTATAGCGGGAGATAGGAATGAGCAGTTCTTC.

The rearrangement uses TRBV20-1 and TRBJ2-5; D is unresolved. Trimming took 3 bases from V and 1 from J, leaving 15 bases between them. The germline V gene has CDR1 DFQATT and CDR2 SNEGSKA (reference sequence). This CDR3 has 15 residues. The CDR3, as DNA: TGCAGTGCTAGCTGGTCACGGGCGACCCAAGAGACCCAGTACTTC. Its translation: CSASWSRATQETQYF.

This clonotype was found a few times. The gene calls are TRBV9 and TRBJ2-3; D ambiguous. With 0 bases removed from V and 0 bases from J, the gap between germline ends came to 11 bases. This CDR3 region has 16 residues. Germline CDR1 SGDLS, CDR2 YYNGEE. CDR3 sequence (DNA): TGTGCCAGCAGCGTAGAGTACATAAATAGCACAGATACGCAGTATTTT. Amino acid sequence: CASSVEYINSTDTQYF.

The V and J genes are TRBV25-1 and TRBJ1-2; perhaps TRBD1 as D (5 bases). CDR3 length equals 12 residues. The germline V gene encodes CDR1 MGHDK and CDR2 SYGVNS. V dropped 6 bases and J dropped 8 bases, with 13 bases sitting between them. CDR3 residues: CASRRTIGGYTF. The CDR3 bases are TGTGCCAGCAGGAGGACAATCGGAGGCTACACCTTC.

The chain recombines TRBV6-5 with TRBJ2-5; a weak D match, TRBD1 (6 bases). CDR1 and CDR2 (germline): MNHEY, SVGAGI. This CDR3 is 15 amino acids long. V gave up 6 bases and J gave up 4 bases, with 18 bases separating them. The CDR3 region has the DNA TGTGCCAGCAGCTACAGGGTCTCGGGTTTAGAGACCCAGTACTTC. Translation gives CASSYRVSGLETQYF.

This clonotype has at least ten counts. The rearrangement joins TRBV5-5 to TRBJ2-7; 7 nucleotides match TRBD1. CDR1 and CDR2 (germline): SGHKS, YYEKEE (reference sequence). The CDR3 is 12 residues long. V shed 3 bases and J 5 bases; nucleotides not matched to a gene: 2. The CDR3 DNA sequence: TGTGCCAGCAGCTCCAGGGGGAACGAGCAGTACTTC. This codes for CASSSRGNEQYF.

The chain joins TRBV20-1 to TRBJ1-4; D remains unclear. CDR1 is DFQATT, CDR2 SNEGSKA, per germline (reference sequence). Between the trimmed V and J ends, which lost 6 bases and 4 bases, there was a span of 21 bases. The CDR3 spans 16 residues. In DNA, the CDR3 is TGCAGTGCCCGAGACCGTATTGGGCCTCTTAATGAAAAACTGTTTTTT. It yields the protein CSARDRIGPLNEKLFF.

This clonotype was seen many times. The CDR3 sequence is CASSLPGLVQPQHF. The CDR3 nucleotides are TGTGCCAGCAGTTTACCAGGGTTGGTCCAGCCCCAGCATTTT. The V call is TRBV12-3 or TRBV12-4, the J call TRBJ1-5; possible D gene TRBD1, 5 bases. The germline V and J ends were trimmed by 2 bases and 7 bases, with 12 bases remaining between them. The CDR3 length is 14 residues.

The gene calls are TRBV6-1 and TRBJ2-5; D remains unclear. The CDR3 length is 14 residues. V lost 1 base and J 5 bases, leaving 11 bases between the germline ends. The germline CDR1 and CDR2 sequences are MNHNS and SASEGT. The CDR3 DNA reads TGTGCCAGCAGTGAAGATACGGGCAGGGAGACCCAGTACTTC. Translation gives CASSEDTGRETQYF.

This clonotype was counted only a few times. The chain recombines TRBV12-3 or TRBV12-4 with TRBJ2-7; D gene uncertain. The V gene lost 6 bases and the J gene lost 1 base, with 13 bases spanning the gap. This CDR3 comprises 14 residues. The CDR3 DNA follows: TGTGCCAGCAGCTCCCCCAGGAAATCCTACGAGCAGTACTTC. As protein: CASSSPRKSYEQYF.

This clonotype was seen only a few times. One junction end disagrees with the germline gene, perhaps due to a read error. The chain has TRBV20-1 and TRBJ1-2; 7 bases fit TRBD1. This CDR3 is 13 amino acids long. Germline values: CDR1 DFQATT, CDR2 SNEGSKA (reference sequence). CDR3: CSARGTEIYGYTF. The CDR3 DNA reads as TGCAGTGCGAGAGGGACAGAAATCTATGGCTACACCTTC.

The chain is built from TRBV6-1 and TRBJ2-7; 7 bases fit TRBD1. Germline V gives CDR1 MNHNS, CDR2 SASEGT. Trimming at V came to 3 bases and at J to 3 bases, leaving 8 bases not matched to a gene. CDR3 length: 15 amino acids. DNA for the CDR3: TGTGCCAGCAGTGACCTAGGACAGGACAACTACGAGCAGTACTTC. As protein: CASSDLGQDNYEQYF.

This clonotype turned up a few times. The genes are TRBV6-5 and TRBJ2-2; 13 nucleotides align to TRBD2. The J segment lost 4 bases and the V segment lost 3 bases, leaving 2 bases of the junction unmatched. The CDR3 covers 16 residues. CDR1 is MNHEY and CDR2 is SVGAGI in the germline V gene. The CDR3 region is CASSYRTSGGTGELFF. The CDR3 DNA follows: TGTGCCAGCAGTTATCGGACTAGCGGGGGCACCGGGGAGCTGTTTTTT.

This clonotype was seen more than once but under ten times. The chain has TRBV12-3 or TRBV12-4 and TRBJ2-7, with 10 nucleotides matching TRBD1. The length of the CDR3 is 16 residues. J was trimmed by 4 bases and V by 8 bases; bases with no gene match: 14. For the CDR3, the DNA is TGTGCCAGCGGGACAGGGGTCCAATCAATCAATTACGAGCAGTACTTC. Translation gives CASGTGVQSINYEQYF.

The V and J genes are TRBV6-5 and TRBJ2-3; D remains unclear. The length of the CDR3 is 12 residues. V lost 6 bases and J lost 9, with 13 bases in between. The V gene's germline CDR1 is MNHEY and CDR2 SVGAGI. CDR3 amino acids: CASSKTRRTQYF. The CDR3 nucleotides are TGTGCCAGCAGCAAGACGAGGAGAACGCAGTATTTT.

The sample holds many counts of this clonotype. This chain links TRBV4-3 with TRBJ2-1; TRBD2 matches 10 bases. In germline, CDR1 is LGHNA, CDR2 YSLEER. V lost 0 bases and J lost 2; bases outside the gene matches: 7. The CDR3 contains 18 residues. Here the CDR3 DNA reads TGCGCCAGCAGCCAAGATAGGACCCTAGCGGGAGCCTACAATGAGCAGTTCTTC. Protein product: CASSQDRTLAGAYNEQFF.

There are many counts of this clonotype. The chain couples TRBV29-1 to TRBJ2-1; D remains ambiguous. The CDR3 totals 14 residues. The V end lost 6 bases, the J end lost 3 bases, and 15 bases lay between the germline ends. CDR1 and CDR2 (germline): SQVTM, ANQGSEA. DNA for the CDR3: TGCAGCGTCGAACCTAGGGATCTCTACAATGAGCAGTTCTTC. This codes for CSVEPRDLYNEQFF.

In DNA form, the CDR3 reads TGTGCCAGCAGCTTGGTGGCAGGGGAGAATTCACCCCTCCACTTT. Translation gives CASSLVAGENSPLHF. The chain is built from TRBV5-5 and TRBJ1-6, with D possibly matching TRBD1 (6 bases). Germline V CDR1 and CDR2: SGHKS, YYEKEE (reference sequence). CDR3 size: 15 residues. The germline V and J ends were trimmed by 0 bases and 7 bases, with 11 bases remaining between them.

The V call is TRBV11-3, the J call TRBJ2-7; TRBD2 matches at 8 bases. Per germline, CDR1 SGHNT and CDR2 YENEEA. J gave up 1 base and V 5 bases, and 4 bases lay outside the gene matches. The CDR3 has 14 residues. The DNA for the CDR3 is TGTGCCAGCAGCCAACTAGCGGTTTCCTACGAGCAGTACTTC. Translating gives CASSQLAVSYEQYF.

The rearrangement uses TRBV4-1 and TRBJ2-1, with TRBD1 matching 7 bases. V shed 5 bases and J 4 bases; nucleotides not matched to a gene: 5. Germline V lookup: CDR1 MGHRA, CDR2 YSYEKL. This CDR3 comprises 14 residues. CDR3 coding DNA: TGCGCCAGCAGCGAACGACAGGGATACAATGAGCAGTTCTTC. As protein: CASSERQGYNEQFF.

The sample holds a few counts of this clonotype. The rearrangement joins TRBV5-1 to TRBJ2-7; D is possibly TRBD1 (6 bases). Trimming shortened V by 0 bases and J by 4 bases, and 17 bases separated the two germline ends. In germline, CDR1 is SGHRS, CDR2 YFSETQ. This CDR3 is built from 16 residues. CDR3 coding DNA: TGCGCCAGCAGCTTGGCACGTCTCGGACAGACATACGAGCAGTACTTC. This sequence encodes CASSLARLGQTYEQYF.

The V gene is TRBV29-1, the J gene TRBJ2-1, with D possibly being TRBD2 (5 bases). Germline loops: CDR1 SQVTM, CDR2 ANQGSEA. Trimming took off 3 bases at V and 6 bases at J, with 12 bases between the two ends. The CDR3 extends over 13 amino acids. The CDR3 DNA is TGCAGCGTTGACAAAGCCCGGGGCAATGAGCAGTTCTTC. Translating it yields CSVDKARGNEQFF.

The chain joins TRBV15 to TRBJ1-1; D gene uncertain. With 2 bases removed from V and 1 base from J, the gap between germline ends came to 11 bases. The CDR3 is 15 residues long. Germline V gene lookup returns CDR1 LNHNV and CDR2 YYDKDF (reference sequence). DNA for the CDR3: TGTGCCACCAGCAGACGCTCCCTGGCGAACACTGAAGCTTTCTTT. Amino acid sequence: CATSRRSLANTEAFF.

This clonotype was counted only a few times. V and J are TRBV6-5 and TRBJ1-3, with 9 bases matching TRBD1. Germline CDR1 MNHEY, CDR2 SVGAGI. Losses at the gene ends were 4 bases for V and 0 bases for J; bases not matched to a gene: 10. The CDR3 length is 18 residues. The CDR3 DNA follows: TGTGCCAGCAGTTTCACCACAGGGGGCAGATTCTCTGGAAACACCATATATTTT. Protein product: CASSFTTGGRFSGNTIYF.

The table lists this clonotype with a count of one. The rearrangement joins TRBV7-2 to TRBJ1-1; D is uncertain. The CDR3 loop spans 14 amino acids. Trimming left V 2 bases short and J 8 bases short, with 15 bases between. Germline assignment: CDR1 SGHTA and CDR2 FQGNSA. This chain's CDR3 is CASSLKDPGWEAFF. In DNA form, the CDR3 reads TGTGCCAGCAGCTTAAAGGACCCAGGATGGGAAGCTTTCTTT.

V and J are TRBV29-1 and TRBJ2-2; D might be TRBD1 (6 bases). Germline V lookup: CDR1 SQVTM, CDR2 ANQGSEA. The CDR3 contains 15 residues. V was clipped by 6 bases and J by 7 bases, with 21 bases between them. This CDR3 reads CSVISQGNRNGELFF. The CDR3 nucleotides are TGCAGCGTAATCTCACAGGGCAATCGCAACGGGGAGCTGTTTTTT.